This T cell receptor (beta chain) stems from a study of T cell responses to AZD1222 COVID-19 vaccine. Study-wide results and caveats: Nearly half of unique spike-specific TCRs reportedly avoided B.1.351 and B.1.1.7 mutated regions. Baseline seropositivity occurred in only six or seven AZD1222 recipients. None of the repertoires were sampled until the peak T cell response had passed. Donors, mostly white British, included more females; clonal diversity was possibly underestimated.

CDR1 and CDR2 from the germline V gene are MNHEY and SMNVEV (reference sequence). The CDR3 contains 14 residues. V shed 2 bases and J shed 1 base, with 8 bases lying between them. About this clone: Antigen unknown.

Assay used: immunoSEQ multiplex PCR; TCRdb lists only in-frame clones, some missing. The table includes under 150,000 clones, 92% detected once. Specimen: peripheral blood, collected 28 days after the second AZD1222 dose. The chain has TRBV27 and TRBJ1-1; D possibly corresponds to TRBD1 (6 bases). The clonotype comes from an adult who received the AZD1222 COVID-19 vaccine. The CDR3, as DNA: TGTGCCAGCAGTTTAGGGGGCTCGAACACTGAAGCTTTCTTT. It translates to CASSLGGSNTEAFF.